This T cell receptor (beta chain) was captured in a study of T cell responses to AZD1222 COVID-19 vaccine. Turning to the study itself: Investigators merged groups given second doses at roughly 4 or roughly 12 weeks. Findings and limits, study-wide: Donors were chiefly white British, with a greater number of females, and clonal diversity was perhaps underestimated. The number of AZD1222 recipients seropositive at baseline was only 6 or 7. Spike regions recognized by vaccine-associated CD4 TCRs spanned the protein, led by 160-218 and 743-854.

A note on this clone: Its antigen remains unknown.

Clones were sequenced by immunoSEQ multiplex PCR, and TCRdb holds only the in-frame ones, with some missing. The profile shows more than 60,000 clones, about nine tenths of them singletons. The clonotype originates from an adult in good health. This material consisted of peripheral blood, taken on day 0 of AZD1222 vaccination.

The DNA for the CDR3 is TGTGCCAGCAGTCTGACTAGCGGGAAGTGGGAGACCCAGTACTTC. Translated: CASSLTSGKWETQYF. The V call is TRBV6-5, the J call TRBJ2-5, with TRBD2 matching 11 bases. Germline CDR1 is MNHEY and CDR2 is SVGAGI. J gave up 5 bases and V 5 bases, and 7 bases lay outside the gene matches. The CDR3 is 15 amino acids.